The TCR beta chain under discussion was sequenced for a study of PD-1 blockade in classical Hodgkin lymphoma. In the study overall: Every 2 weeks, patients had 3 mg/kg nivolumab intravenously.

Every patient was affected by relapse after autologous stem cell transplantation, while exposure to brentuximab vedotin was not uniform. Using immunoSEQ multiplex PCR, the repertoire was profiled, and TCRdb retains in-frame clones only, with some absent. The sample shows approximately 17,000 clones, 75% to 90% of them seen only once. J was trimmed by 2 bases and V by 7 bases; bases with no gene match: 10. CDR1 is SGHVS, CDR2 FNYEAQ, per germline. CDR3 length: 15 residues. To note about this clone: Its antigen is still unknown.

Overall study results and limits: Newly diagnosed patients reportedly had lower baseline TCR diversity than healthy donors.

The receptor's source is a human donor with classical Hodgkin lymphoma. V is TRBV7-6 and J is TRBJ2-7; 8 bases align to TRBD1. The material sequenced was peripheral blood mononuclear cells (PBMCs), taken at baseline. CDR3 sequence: CASTPRTGPAYEQYF. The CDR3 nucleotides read TGTGCCAGCACCCCTCGGACAGGGCCAGCCTACGAGCAGTACTTC.